This TCR beta chain is drawn from a study of blood T cell repertoires in COVID-19. Study-level background: Sites in the United States, Italy and Spain provided acute and convalescent COVID-19 samples. PBMCs, B-cell-depleted T cells, or T cells provided the cDNA or gDNA that made up the material.

In this sample, this clone turned up a few times. Methods used by the authors: Counts of nucleated cells, estimated from reference gene primer amplification, were obtained. TCRdb keeps only in-frame clones here, not all; method: immunoSEQ multiplex PCR. V, J and clone size derive from that table, while D and trimming were established from the DNA sequence. Of roughly 20,000 clones in the sample, roughly 81% are singletons; the top ten hold around a third. Germline V gene data show CDR1 as SGDLS and CDR2 as YYNGEE. V dropped 4 bases and J dropped 3 bases, with 10 bases sitting between them. CDR3 length: 13 residues.

This clonotype was obtained from a human donor with active COVID-19. The donor label of this sample is uncertain. V and J are TRBV9 and TRBJ1-2; weak D call: TRBD1 (6 bases). Sequencing used peripheral blood. Here the CDR3 DNA reads TGTGCCAGCAGCTCCTCAGGGGACTATGGCTACACCTTC. Protein product: CASSSSGDYGYTF.